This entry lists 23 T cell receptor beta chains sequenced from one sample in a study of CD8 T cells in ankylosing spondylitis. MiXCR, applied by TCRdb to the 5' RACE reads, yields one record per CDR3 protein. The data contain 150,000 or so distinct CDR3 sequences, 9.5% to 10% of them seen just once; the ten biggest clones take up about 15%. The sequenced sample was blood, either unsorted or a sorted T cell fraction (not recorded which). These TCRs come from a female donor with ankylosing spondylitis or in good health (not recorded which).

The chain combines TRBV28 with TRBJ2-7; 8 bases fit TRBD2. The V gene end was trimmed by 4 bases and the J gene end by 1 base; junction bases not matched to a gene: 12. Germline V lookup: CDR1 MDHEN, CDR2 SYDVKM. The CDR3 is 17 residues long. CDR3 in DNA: TGTGCCAGCAGTTCCTCCCGTATAGCTAGCGGGTCCTACGAGCAGTACTTC. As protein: CASSSSRIASGSYEQYF.

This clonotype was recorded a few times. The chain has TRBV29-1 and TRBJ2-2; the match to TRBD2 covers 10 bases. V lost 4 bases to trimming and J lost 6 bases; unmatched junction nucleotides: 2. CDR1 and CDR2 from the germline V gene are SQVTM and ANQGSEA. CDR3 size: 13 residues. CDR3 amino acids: CSVALAGPGELFF. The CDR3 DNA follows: TGCAGCGTTGCACTAGCGGGACCCGGGGAGCTGTTTTTT.

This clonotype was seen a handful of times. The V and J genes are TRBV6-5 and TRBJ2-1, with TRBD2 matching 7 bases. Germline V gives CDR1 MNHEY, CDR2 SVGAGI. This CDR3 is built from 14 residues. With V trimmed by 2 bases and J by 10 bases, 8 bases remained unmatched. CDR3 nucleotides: TGTGCCAGCAGTTACGTCCCCGGGGGGAAGGAGCAGTTCTTC. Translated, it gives CASSYVPGGKEQFF.

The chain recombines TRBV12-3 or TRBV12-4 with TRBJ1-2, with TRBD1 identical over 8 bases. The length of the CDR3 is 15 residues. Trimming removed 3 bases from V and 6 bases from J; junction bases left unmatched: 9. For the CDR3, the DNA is TGTGCCAGCAGTTTCCGGACAGGGAAGGTCGATGGCTACACCTTC. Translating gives CASSFRTGKVDGYTF.

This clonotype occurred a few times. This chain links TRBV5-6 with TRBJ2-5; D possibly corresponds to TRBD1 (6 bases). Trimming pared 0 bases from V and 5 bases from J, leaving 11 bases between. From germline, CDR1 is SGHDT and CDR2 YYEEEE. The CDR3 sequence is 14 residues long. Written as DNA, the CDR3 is TGTGCCAGCAGCTTGGATGGGGGCGCTGAGACCCAGTACTTC. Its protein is CASSLDGGAETQYF.

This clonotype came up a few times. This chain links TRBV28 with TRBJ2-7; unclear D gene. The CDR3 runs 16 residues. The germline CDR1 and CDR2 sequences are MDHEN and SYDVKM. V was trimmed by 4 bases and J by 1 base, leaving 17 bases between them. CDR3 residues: CASSSRWVSRSYEQYF. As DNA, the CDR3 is TGTGCCAGCAGTTCCCGTTGGGTGTCCCGGTCCTACGAGCAGTACTTC.

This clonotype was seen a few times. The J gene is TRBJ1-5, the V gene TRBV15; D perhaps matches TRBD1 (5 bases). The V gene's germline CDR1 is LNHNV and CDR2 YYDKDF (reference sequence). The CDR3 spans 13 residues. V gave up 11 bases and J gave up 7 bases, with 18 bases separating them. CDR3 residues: CAATPGGGQPQHF. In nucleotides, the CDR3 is TGTGCCGCTACCCCGGGGGGAGGACAGCCCCAGCATTTT.

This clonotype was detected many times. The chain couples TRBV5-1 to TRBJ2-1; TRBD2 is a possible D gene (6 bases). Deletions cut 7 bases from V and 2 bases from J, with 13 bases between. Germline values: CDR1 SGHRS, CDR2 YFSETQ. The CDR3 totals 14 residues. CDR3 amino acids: CASGGQGTYNEQFF. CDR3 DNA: TGCGCCAGCGGAGGGCAGGGCACCTACAATGAGCAGTTCTTC.

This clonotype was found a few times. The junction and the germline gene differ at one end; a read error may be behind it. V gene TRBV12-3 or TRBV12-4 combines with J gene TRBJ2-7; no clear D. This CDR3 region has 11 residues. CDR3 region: CGSSRLYEQYF. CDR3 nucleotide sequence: TGTGGCAGCAGCCGCCTCTACGAGCAGTACTTC.

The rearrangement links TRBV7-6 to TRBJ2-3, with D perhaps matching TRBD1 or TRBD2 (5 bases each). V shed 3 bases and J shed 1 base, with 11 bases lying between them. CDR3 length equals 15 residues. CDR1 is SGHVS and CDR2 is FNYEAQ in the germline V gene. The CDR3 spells CASSFGGAGTDTQYF. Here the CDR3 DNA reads TGTGCCAGCAGCTTTGGGGGAGCGGGCACAGATACGCAGTATTTT.

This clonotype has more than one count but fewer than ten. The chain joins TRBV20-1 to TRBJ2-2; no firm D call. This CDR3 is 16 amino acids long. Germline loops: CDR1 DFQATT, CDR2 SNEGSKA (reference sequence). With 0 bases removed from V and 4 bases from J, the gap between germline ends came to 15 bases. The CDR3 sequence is CSARDPIRESTGELFF. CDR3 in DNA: TGCAGTGCTAGAGATCCCATTAGGGAAAGCACCGGGGAGCTGTTTTTT.

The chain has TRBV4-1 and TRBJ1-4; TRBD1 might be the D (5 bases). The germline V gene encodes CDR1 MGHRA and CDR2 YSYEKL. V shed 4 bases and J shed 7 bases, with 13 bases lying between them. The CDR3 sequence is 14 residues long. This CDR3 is CASSLREMAEKLFF. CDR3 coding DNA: TGCGCCAGCAGCCTCAGGGAGATGGCTGAAAAACTGTTTTTT.

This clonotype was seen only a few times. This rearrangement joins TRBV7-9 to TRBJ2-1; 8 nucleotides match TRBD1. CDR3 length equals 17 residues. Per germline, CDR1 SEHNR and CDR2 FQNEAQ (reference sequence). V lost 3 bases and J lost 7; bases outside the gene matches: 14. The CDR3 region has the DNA TGTGCCAGCAGCTTTCCCTTGACAGGGGAGAGTGGGAATGAGCAGTTCTTC. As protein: CASSFPLTGESGNEQFF.

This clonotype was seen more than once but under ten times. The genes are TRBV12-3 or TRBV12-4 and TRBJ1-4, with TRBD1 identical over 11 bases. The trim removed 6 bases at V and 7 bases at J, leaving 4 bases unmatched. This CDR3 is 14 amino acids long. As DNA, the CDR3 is TGTGCCAGCAGCAGGACAGGGGGCGGTGAAAAACTGTTTTTT. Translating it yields CASSRTGGGEKLFF.

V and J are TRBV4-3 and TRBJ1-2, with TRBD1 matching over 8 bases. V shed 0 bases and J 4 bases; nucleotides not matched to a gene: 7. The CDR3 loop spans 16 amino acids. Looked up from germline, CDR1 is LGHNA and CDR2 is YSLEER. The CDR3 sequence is CASSQDGQGGSYGYTF. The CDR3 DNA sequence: TGCGCCAGCAGCCAAGATGGACAGGGAGGAAGCTATGGCTACACCTTC.

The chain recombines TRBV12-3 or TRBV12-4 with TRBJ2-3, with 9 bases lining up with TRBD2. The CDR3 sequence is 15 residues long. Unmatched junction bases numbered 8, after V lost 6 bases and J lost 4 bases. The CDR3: CASSWGTSLADTQYF. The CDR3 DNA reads TGTGCCAGCAGCTGGGGGACTAGCTTGGCAGATACGCAGTATTTT.

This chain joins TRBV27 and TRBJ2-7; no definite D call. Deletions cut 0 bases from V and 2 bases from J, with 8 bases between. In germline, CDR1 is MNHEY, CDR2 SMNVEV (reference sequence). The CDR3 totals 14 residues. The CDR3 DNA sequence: TGTGCCAGCAGTTTATCAAGTCCTGCCTACGAGCAGTACTTC. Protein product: CASSLSSPAYEQYF.

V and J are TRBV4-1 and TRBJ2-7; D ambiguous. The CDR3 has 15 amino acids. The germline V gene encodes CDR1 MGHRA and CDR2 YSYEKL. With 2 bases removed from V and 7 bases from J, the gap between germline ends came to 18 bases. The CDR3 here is CASSQHPPPDGEQYF. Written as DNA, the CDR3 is TGCGCCAGCAGCCAACATCCTCCCCCGGACGGAGAGCAGTACTTC.

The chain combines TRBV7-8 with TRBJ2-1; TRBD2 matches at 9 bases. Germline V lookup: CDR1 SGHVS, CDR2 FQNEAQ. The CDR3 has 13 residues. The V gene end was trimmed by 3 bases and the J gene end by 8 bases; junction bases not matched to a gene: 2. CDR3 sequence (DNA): TGTGCCAGCAGCTTGGGCGGGAGGGATGAGCAGTTCTTC. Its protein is CASSLGGRDEQFF.

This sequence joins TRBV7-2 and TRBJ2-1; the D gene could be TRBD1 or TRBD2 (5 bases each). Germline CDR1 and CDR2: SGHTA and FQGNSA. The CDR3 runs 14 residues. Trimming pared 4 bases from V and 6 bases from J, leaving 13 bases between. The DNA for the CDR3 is TGTGCCAGCAGCTGGTGGGGGTATGGCAATGAGCAGTTCTTC. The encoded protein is CASSWWGYGNEQFF.

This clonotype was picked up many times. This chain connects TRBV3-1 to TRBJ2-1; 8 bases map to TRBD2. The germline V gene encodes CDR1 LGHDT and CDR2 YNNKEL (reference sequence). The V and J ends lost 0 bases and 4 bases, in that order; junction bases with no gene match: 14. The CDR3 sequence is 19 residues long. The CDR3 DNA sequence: TGTGCCAGCAGCCAAGATGAGGTAGCGGGGCAGACTTGGTACAATGAGCAGTTCTTC. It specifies CASSQDEVAGQTWYNEQFF.

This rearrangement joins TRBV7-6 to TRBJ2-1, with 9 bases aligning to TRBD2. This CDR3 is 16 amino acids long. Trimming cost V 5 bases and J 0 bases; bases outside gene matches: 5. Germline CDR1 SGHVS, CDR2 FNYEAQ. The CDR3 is CASSVFSGSSYNEQFF. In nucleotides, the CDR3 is TGTGCCAGCAGCGTCTTTAGCGGGAGCTCCTACAATGAGCAGTTCTTC.

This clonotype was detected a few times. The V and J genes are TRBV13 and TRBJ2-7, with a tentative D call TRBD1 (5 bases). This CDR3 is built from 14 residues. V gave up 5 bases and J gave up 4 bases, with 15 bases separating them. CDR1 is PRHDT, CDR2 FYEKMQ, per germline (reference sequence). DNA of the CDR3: TGTGCCAGCAGCCAGTACAGGAGTGGGTACGAGCAGTACTTC. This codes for CASSQYRSGYEQYF.